Listed below are T cell receptor beta chains from one sample, sequenced in a study of a mutant IDH1 vaccine in newly diagnosed glioma. No cognate antigen is known for these TCRs. Measured with immunoSEQ multiplex PCR; TCRdb has only the in-frame clones, and not every one. This table holds under 70,000 clones, around 80% found once. The source was PBMCs, collected from a glioma patient whose treatment included an IDH1 peptide vaccine. The receptors were gathered from a woman aged 45-65 years with glioma. Each CDR3 is given with its conserved first and last residue. D genes are given only for firm matches. Only some rows state a clone size, as once, few, many or a class for expanded clones.

j_gene: TRBJ2-1
len: 13
abundance: few
d_gene: TRBD1
v_gene: TRBV28
CDR3aa: CASSLQGYNEQFF
CDR3nt: TGTGCCAGCAGCCTACAGGGGTACAATGAGCAGTTCTTC

j_gene: TRBJ1-1
len: 14
abundance: few
d_gene: TRBD1
v_gene: TRBV19
CDR3aa: CASSPRGQLTEAFF
CDR3nt: TGTGCCAGTAGCCCCAGGGGACAGCTCACTGAAGCTTTCTTT

j_gene: TRBJ1-3
len: 16
abundance: -
d_gene: -
v_gene: TRBV19
CDR3aa: CASSLKAGDSGNTIYF
CDR3nt: TGTGCCAGTAGTCTAAAGGCAGGAGACTCTGGAAACACCATATATTTT

j_gene: TRBJ1-5
len: 15
abundance: few
d_gene: TRBD1
v_gene: TRBV7-2
CDR3aa: CASSWDRNSNQPQHF
CDR3nt: TGTGCCAGCAGCTGGGACAGAAATAGCAATCAGCCCCAGCATTTT

j_gene: TRBJ1-2
len: 12
abundance: -
d_gene: -
v_gene: TRBV10-1
CDR3aa: CASSEPDYGYTF
CDR3nt: TGCGCCAGCAGTGAACCTGACTATGGCTACACCTTC

j_gene: TRBJ1-2
len: 13
abundance: -
d_gene: -
v_gene: TRBV19
CDR3aa: CASSISNLRGYTF
CDR3nt: TGTGCCAGTAGTATTTCCAATTTGCGTGGCTACACCTTC

j_gene: TRBJ1-2
len: 14
abundance: -
d_gene: -
v_gene: TRBV28
CDR3aa: CASSPMGGSYGYTF
CDR3nt: TGTGCCAGCAGCCCAATGGGGGGTAGCTATGGCTACACCTTC

j_gene: TRBJ1-2
len: 13
abundance: -
d_gene: -
v_gene: TRBV7-2
CDR3aa: CASSPHTNYGYTF
CDR3nt: TGTGCCAGCAGCCCGCATACTAACTATGGCTACACCTTC

j_gene: TRBJ1-4
len: 15
abundance: -
d_gene: -
v_gene: TRBV7-9
CDR3aa: CASSLEQVYNEKLFF
CDR3nt: TGTGCCAGCAGCTTAGAGCAGGTTTATAATGAAAAACTGTTTTTT

j_gene: TRBJ2-5
len: 13
abundance: -
d_gene: -
v_gene: TRBV18
CDR3aa: CASSPGTLETQYF
CDR3nt: TGTGCCAGCTCACCGGGGACTCTGGAGACCCAGTACTTC

j_gene: TRBJ2-3
len: 14
abundance: -
d_gene: TRBD1
v_gene: TRBV6-1
CDR3aa: CASSTTGGIDTQYF
CDR3nt: TGTGCCAGCAGCACGACAGGGGGCATTGATACGCAGTATTTT

j_gene: TRBJ1-2
len: 11
abundance: few
d_gene: -
v_gene: TRBV20-1
CDR3aa: CSGIFDGGYTF
CDR3nt: TGCAGCGGGATATTCGACGGAGGCTACACCTTC

j_gene: TRBJ2-7
len: 15
abundance: -
d_gene: -
v_gene: TRBV2
CDR3aa: CASSEESGVSYEQYF
CDR3nt: TGTGCCAGCAGTGAGGAGTCGGGGGTCTCCTACGAGCAGTACTTC

j_gene: TRBJ1-6
len: 14
abundance: -
d_gene: TRBD1
v_gene: TRBV6-6
CDR3aa: CASSRDSYNSPLHF
CDR3nt: TGTGCCAGCAGTAGGGACAGCTATAATTCACCCCTCCACTTT

j_gene: TRBJ1-1
len: 15
abundance: -
d_gene: -
v_gene: TRBV6-5
CDR3aa: CASSRGGKGNTEAFF
CDR3nt: TGTGCCAGCAGTAGAGGGGGAAAGGGGAACACTGAAGCTTTCTTT

j_gene: TRBJ2-1
len: 15
abundance: -
d_gene: TRBD2
v_gene: TRBV5-1
CDR3aa: CASSLGAGGNNEQFF
CDR3nt: TGCGCCAGCAGCTTAGGAGCGGGGGGGAACAATGAGCAGTTCTTC

j_gene: TRBJ2-2
len: 12
abundance: once
d_gene: -
v_gene: TRBV2
CDR3aa: CASSEGTGELFF
CDR3nt: TGTGCCAGCAGTGAGGGTACCGGGGAGCTGTTTTTT

j_gene: TRBJ1-1
len: 15
abundance: -
d_gene: TRBD1
v_gene: TRBV5-4
CDR3aa: CASSAGQGAVTEAFF
CDR3nt: TGTGCCAGCAGCGCCGGACAGGGGGCGGTCACTGAAGCTTTCTTT

j_gene: TRBJ1-1
len: 12
abundance: -
d_gene: -
v_gene: TRBV1
CDR3aa: CTSSQGQGIVFF
CDR3nt: TGCACCAGCAGCCAGGGACAGGGAATAGTTTTCTTT